Listed below are T cell receptor beta chains from one sample, sequenced in a study of neoadjuvant anti-PD-1 for oral cavity cancer. This table comes from immunoSEQ multiplex PCR, and its TCRdb copy is limited to in-frame clones, with some not included. The repertoire consists of approximately 68,000 clones, with 80% to 90% occurring once and the leading ten covering less than 3%. The sequences come from PBMCs, collected after nivolumab (anti-PD-1) treatment. Every receptor here comes from a person aged 35-80 years with oral cavity squamous cell carcinoma. CDR3s include the opening cysteine and the closing phenylalanine or tryptophan. The order of the fields is clone size, J gene, V gene, D gene, CDR3 DNA, CDR3 protein. A D gene is named only where the DNA matches it firmly. Only part of the rows carry a size: once, few, many, or a class if the clone is expanded.

>NA|TRBJ2-3|TRBV5-1|NA
TGCGCCAGCAGCATCGGACAGAGCACAGATACGCAGTATTTT
CASSIGQSTDTQYF
>NA|TRBJ2-7|TRBV15|TRBD1
TGTGCCACCAGTGGGGACAGCCCTAAGCAGTACTTC
CATSGDSPKQYF
>NA|TRBJ2-2|TRBV4-1|TRBD1
TGCGCCAGCAGCCAAGACCCCAGGGGGCGGACCGGGGAGCTGTTTTTT
CASSQDPRGRTGELFF
>NA|TRBJ2-7|TRBV6-1|NA
TGTGCCAGCAGTGAAGTAGGCGGGTACTTGGAGCAGTACTTC
CASSEVGGYLEQYF
>NA|TRBJ1-5|TRBV5-8|NA
TGTGCCAGCAGGATGGTTTATAGCAATCAGCCCCAGCATTTT
CASRMVYSNQPQHF
>NA|TRBJ1-2|TRBV7-9|NA
TGTGCCAGCAGCCCTCAGGGTGAGGGCTACACCTTC
CASSPQGEGYTF
>NA|TRBJ1-5|TRBV2|NA
TGTGCCAGCACAGGCCCGTTCGCTTCTAGCCAGCCCCAGCATTTT
CASTGPFASSQPQHF
>NA|TRBJ1-2|TRBV15|NA
TGTGCCACCAGCGAAGAGATGGGCGGCTACACCTTC
CATSEEMGGYTF
>NA|TRBJ2-2|TRBV10-2|NA
TGCGCCAGCAGTGAGGGGGCAGGCTACGCGAACACCGGGGAGCTGTTTTTT
CASSEGAGYANTGELFF
>NA|TRBJ1-5|TRBV4-1|NA
TGCGCCAGCAGCCAACACGCCGGGCAGCCCCAGCATTTT
CASSQHAGQPQHF
>NA|TRBJ1-3|TRBV4-1|NA
TGCGCCAGCAGCCCGCGCCATCTGTCTGGAAACACCATATATTTT
CASSPRHLSGNTIYF
>NA|TRBJ2-7|TRBV18|NA
TGTGCCAGCTCACCACTGGGGTACGAGCAGTACTTC
CASSPLGYEQYF
>few|TRBJ2-1|TRBV11-1|TRBD2
TGTGCCAGCAGCTTATGGACACTAGCGGGAGGTTACAATGAGCAGTTCTTC
CASSLWTLAGGYNEQFF
>NA|TRBJ2-5|TRBV11-3|TRBD2
TGTGCCAGCAGCCAGACTAGCGCGCCCGGGACCCAGTACTTC
CASSQTSAPGTQYF
>NA|TRBJ2-1|TRBV11-2|NA
TGTGCCAGCAGCTTAGGGAACTCCTACAATGAGCAGTTCTTC
CASSLGNSYNEQFF
>NA|TRBJ2-7|TRBV1|NA
TGCACCAGCCGGGACTACCGCTACGAGCAGTACTTC
CTSRDYRYEQYF
>once|TRBJ2-3|TRBV2|NA
TGTGCCAGCAAGCCAGGGTCGCATACGCAGTATTTT
CASKPGSHTQYF
>NA|TRBJ2-7|TRBV27|NA
TGTGCCAGCAGACCCTTTTGGGGGGGCTTTTACGAGCAGTACTTC
CASRPFWGGFYEQYF
>few|TRBJ1-1|TRBV5-1|TRBD1
TGCGCCAGCAGCTCGACAGGGGATCTGAACACTGAAGCTTTCTTT
CASSSTGDLNTEAFF
>NA|TRBJ1-2|TRBV10-3|NA
TGTGCCATCAGTGAGGCGCTTAGGGTCTCCTATGGCTACACCTTC
CAISEALRVSYGYTF
>once|TRBJ2-3|TRBV7-8|NA
TGTGCCAGCAGCTTAGGCAGCGGGTCGGTTGTGGTTACGCAGTATTTT
CASSLGSGSVVVTQYF
>NA|TRBJ1-2|TRBV5-4|NA
TGTGCCAGCAGCTTGGGTCTGGGGATTCCCTATGGCCACACCTTC
CASSLGLGIPYGHTF
>NA|TRBJ2-4|TRBV6-1|NA
TGTGCCAGCAGTGCGAGACAAACGTTAGCCAAAAACATTCAGTACTTC
CASSARQTLAKNIQYF
>NA|TRBJ2-7|TRBV6-6|NA
TGTGCCAGCAGTTACAAGGGGACGGACGAGCAGTACTTC
CASSYKGTDEQYF
>NA|TRBJ2-7|TRBV7-6|NA
TGTGCCAGCAGCTTAGCCGGGGGGCCGGGGAACGAGCAGTACTTC
CASSLAGGPGNEQYF
>few|TRBJ1-6|TRBV5-1|TRBD1
TGCGCCAGCAGCTTCCAGGGGGTATCCCCTTCGCCCCTCCACTTT
CASSFQGVSPSPLHF
>NA|TRBJ2-7|TRBV5-8|NA
TGTGCCAGCAGCTTGCCCTTAGGGGGCTCCTACGAGCAGTACTTC
CASSLPLGGSYEQYF
>NA|TRBJ2-3|TRBV27|TRBD2
TGTGCCAGCAGCCCCTGGAGTAGCGGGAGTTCAGATACGCAGTATTTT
CASSPWSSGSSDTQYF
>NA|TRBJ2-7|TRBV7-2|NA
TGTGCCAGCAGCTTGAGGGGGACGACCGCGGTTCAGACCTACGAGCAGTACTTC
CASSLRGTTAVQTYEQYF
>few|TRBJ1-2|TRBV19|TRBD1
TGTGCCAGTACGGGACAGGGGGCTGGGGGCTACACCTTC
CASTGQGAGGYTF
>NA|TRBJ2-5|TRBV7-8|NA
TGTGCCAGCAGCTTAGCGGAGACCCAGTACTTC
CASSLAETQYF
>NA|TRBJ1-1|TRBV7-8|NA
TGTGCCAGCAGCTCTGCGGTGAACACTGAAGCTTTCTTT
CASSSAVNTEAFF
>NA|TRBJ2-1|TRBV5-1|TRBD2
TGCGCCAGCAGCTGGACTAGCGGGAGTAATGAGCAGTTCTTC
CASSWTSGSNEQFF
>NA|TRBJ1-6|TRBV14|NA
TGTGCCAGCAGCATACCGGGACGGAATTCACCCCTCCACTTT
CASSIPGRNSPLHF
>NA|TRBJ2-4|TRBV19|NA
TGTGCCAGCAGAACACAGGGAGCCAAAAACATTCAGTACTTC
CASRTQGAKNIQYF
>NA|TRBJ1-4|TRBV5-1|NA
TGCGCCAGCAGCTTGAAGAACGAAAAACTGTTTTTT
CASSLKNEKLFF
>few|TRBJ2-3|TRBV6-4|TRBD1
TGTGCCAGCAGCAAAACAGGGGAAGATACGCAGTATTTT
CASSKTGEDTQYF
>NA|TRBJ1-1|TRBV7-9|TRBD1
TGTGCCAGCAGCCCTACGGACAGGGGGAACACTGAAGCTTTCTTT
CASSPTDRGNTEAFF
>NA|TRBJ1-1|TRBV27|NA
TGTGCCAGCAGTTTTGTTCCGGAGCCAGGGATAGGTGAAGCTTTCTTT
CASSFVPEPGIGEAFF
>NA|TRBJ2-1|TRBV6-1|NA
TGTGCCAGCAGTGTGGACTCTCGCAATGAGCAGTTCTTC
CASSVDSRNEQFF
>NA|TRBJ2-7|TRBV28|NA
TGTGCCAGCAGAACAGGGTTTCCCGGGCTCTACGAGCAGTACTTC
CASRTGFPGLYEQYF
>NA|TRBJ1-2|TRBV10-2|NA
TGCGCCAGCTCCCGGAGGGAGGGAGGCTACACCTTC
CASSRREGGYTF
>NA|TRBJ2-3|TRBV9|TRBD2
TGTGCCAGCAGCGTAACCGGGGGGGGCACAGATACGCAGTATTTT
CASSVTGGGTDTQYF
>NA|TRBJ2-7|TRBV6-5|TRBD1
TGTGCCAGCACCCTGACAGGGGTCGGGGAGCAGTACTTC
CASTLTGVGEQYF
>NA|TRBJ1-1|TRBV5-1|NA
TGCGCCAGCAGCTCTCAACCGAACACTGAAGCTTTCTTT
CASSSQPNTEAFF
>few|TRBJ2-2|TRBV7-9|TRBD2
TGTGCCAGCAGCTTATCACCCTTAGCGGGGCGTAACACCGGGGAGCTGTTTTTT
CASSLSPLAGRNTGELFF
>NA|TRBJ1-5|TRBV6-1|NA
TGTGCCAGCAGTGAAGCCCCCCGACAGGTTAGCAATCAGCCCCAGCATTTT
CASSEAPRQVSNQPQHF
>NA|TRBJ1-2|TRBV30|NA
TGTGCCTGGAGTGTTGAGGGGTCCTATGGCTACACCTTC
CAWSVEGSYGYTF
>NA|TRBJ2-1|TRBV4-1|NA
TGCGCCAGCAGCCAAGATTTTACAGGCCGATTATCCTACAATGAGCAGTTCTTC
CASSQDFTGRLSYNEQFF